Shown below are 22 T cell receptor beta chains from a single sample sequenced in a study of human T cells and chemical hapten exposure. The time point was: pre-sensitization, week 0. Treatment denoted: therapeutic diphenylcyclopropenone sensitization with weekly scalp DPC. TCRdb reprocessed the RACE reads with MiXCR, giving one entry per CDR3 protein. This table has over 300,000 distinct CDR3 sequences, more than 4.5% appearing once. The material sequenced was whole blood, taken in connection with sensitization to the hapten diphenylcyclopropenone (DPC). Receptor source: a woman aged 45-59 years with alopecia areata. Some clones in this sample may be carry-over from other donors' samples.

The sample holds a few counts of this clonotype. This chain uses TRBV7-8 with TRBJ2-3, with D unresolved. Trimming stripped 1 base from V and 4 bases from J, with 6 bases between. The V gene's germline CDR1 is SGHVS and CDR2 FQNEAQ. The CDR3 totals 13 residues. As DNA, the CDR3 is TGTGCCAGCAGCTTAGGATTCTCAGATACGCAGTATTTT. Translated, it gives CASSLGFSDTQYF.

This clonotype has at least ten counts. This chain links TRBV5-1 with TRBJ1-1; D possibly corresponds to TRBD1 (6 bases). In germline, CDR1 is SGHRS, CDR2 YFSETQ. Trimming cost V 1 base and J 5 bases, with 15 bases left between them. The CDR3 is 15 amino acids. The DNA of the CDR3 is TGCGCCAGCAGCTTGAGTGGAGGGGGAGGGACTGAAGCTTTCTTT. This codes for CASSLSGGGGTEAFF.

The sample holds a few counts of this clonotype. The rearrangement joins TRBV28 to TRBJ2-1; D may correspond to TRBD1 or TRBD2 (5 bases each). CDR1 is MDHEN and CDR2 is SYDVKM in the germline V gene. This CDR3 has 14 amino acids. Deletions cut 2 bases from V and 12 bases from J, with 17 bases between. This CDR3 is CASSLPFGETGQFF. The CDR3 nucleotides read TGTGCCAGCAGTTTACCTTTCGGGGAAACAGGGCAGTTCTTC.

This clonotype was counted ten times or more. V gene TRBV7-2 combines with J gene TRBJ2-4; D remains unclear. Germline assignment: CDR1 SGHTA and CDR2 FQGNSA. V shed 3 bases and J shed 11 bases, with 23 bases lying between them. The CDR3 has 16 amino acids. The CDR3, as DNA: TGTGCCAGCAGCTTTGGGCCGGCTCTGCAAAAAGGGTTTCAGTACTTC. Amino acids: CASSFGPALQKGFQYF. Combining the CDR3 with reference TRBV7-2 and TRBJ2-4 gives the whole variable domain GAGVSQSPSNKVTEKGKDVELRCDPISGHTALYWYRQSLGQGLEFLIYFQGNSAPDKSGLPSDRFSAERTGGSVSTLTIQRTQQEDSAVYLCASSFGPALQKGFQYFGAGTRLSVL.

This clonotype occurred a few times. The V gene is TRBV7-9, the J gene TRBJ2-7, with 10 bases identical to TRBD1. This CDR3 comprises 18 residues. CDR1 and CDR2 (germline): SEHNR, FQNEAQ (reference sequence). With V trimmed by 3 bases and J by 0 bases, 11 bases remained unmatched. CDR3 DNA sequence: TGTGCCAGCAGCTTGGGGTTCCAAAGACAGGGGGCCTCCTACGAGCAGTACTTC. As protein: CASSLGFQRQGASYEQYF.

This clonotype was seen ten or more times. The rearrangement joins TRBV9 to TRBJ2-7; 9 bases are shared with TRBD1. V lost 4 bases, J lost 1 base, and 9 bases stayed unmatched. This CDR3 has 16 residues. Germline loops: CDR1 SGDLS, CDR2 YYNGEE. CDR3 DNA sequence: TGTGCCAGCAGCCCCGCCCCCGGGACAGGGTCCTACGAGCAGTACTTC. It specifies CASSPAPGTGSYEQYF.

This clonotype was seen at least ten times. The CDR3 nucleotides are TGTGCCAGCAGTATGGGGAACAGGCAAACGTTCTCCTACGAGCAGTACTTC. It yields the protein CASSMGNRQTFSYEQYF. This chain links TRBV28 with TRBJ2-7, with D possibly TRBD1 on 5 matching bases. The CDR3 runs 17 residues. The germline gives CDR1 MDHEN, CDR2 SYDVKM. V lost 5 bases to trimming and J lost 0 bases, with 20 bases between them.

This clonotype was picked up a small number of times. The chain has TRBV7-9 and TRBJ2-7; TRBD1 matches at 7 bases. This CDR3 contains 14 residues. Germline values: CDR1 SEHNR, CDR2 FQNEAQ (reference sequence). With 0 bases clipped from V and 3 bases from J, the junction kept 2 bases outside the gene matches. Written as DNA, the CDR3 is TGTGCCAGCAGCTTAGCAGGGGGCAACTACGAGCAGTACTTC. Translating it yields CASSLAGGNYEQYF. Together with reference TRBV7-9 and TRBJ2-7, the CDR3 gives the full variable domain: DTGVSQNPRHKITKRGQNVTFRCDPISEHNRLYWYRQTLGQGPEFLTYFQNEAQLEKSRLLSDRFSAERPKGSFSTLEIQRTEQGDSAMYLCASSLAGGNYEQYFGPGTRLTVT.

On this clonotype itself: This may arise from a read error, as a much more abundant clone is one base away. Lacking the conserved final phenylalanine or tryptophan, this CDR3 likely reflects a read error. V and J are TRBV4-3 and TRBJ2-7, with 8 bases aligning to TRBD1. With 1 base clipped from V and 6 bases from J, the junction kept 5 bases outside the gene matches. From germline, CDR1 is LGHNA and CDR2 YSLEER. This CDR3 spans 14 amino acids. CDR3 region: CASSQGQGAGEQYL. The CDR3 DNA reads TGCGCCAGCAGCCAAGGGCAGGGGGCTGGCGAGCAGTACTTA.

In this sample, this clonotype turned up many times. The chain combines TRBV13 with TRBJ1-1; D gene unclear. The germline V gene has CDR1 PRHDT and CDR2 FYEKMQ (reference sequence). The CDR3 loop spans 14 amino acids. The V end was cut by 5 bases, the J end by 7 bases, with 17 bases between. CDR3 coding DNA: TGTGCCAGCAGCCCCCAGGAGGGCGCCAGTGAAGCTTTCTTT. It translates to CASSPQEGASEAFF.

This clonotype was observed at least ten times. V gene TRBV4-1 combines with J gene TRBJ1-3, with D perhaps TRBD1 (5 bases). Germline V gene lookup returns CDR1 MGHRA and CDR2 YSYEKL. The CDR3 spans 15 residues. With 4 bases removed from V and 0 bases from J, the gap between germline ends came to 10 bases. The CDR3 region has the DNA TGCGCCAGCAGCCTGGGACGGAACTCTGGAAACACCATATATTTT. Translated: CASSLGRNSGNTIYF.

This clonotype was observed a handful of times. This chain links TRBV7-9 with TRBJ1-4; TRBD1 might be the D (5 bases). Per the germline V gene, CDR1 is SEHNR and CDR2 is FQNEAQ (reference sequence). The CDR3 covers 15 residues. The V end lost 5 bases, the J end lost 8 bases, and 18 bases lay between the germline ends. The chain's CDR3 is CASSPEAGWDEKLFF. CDR3 nucleotide sequence: TGTGCCAGCAGCCCAGAGGCAGGGTGGGACGAAAAACTGTTTTTT. The entire variable domain, with the rest obtained from reference TRBV7-9 and TRBJ1-4, is as follows: DTGVSQNPRHKITKRGQNVTFRCDPISEHNRLYWYRQTLGQGPEFLTYFQNEAQLEKSRLLSDRFSAERPKGSFSTLEIQRTEQGDSAMYLCASSPEAGWDEKLFFGSGTQLSVL.

This clonotype appeared many times. The chain links TRBV3-1 to TRBJ2-1, with D possibly TRBD1 on 6 matching bases. The length of the CDR3 is 14 residues. Between the trimmed V and J ends, which lost 6 bases and 4 bases, there was a span of 13 bases. Germline-derived CDR1 and CDR2 are LGHDT and YNNKEL (reference sequence). This CDR3 is CASSPLGAYNEQFF. The CDR3 nucleotides are TGTGCCAGCAGTCCTTTGGGGGCTTACAATGAGCAGTTCTTC.

This clonotype turned up a few times. The rearrangement joins TRBV2 to TRBJ2-7, with a weak D call TRBD1 (5 bases). The CDR3 consists of 13 residues. V shed 1 base and J shed 10 bases, with 14 bases lying between them. Germline values: CDR1 SNHLY, CDR2 FYNNEI. Here the CDR3 DNA reads TGTGCCAGCAGTGAAGAGCAGGGATCTCCTCAGTACTTC. This encodes CASSEEQGSPQYF. Looking up the rest from reference TRBV2 and TRBJ2-7 gives the full variable domain: EPEVTQTPSHQVTQMGQEVILRCVPISNHLYFYWYRQILGQKVEFLVSFYNNEISEKSEIFDDQFSVERPDGSNFTLKIRSTKLEDSAMYFCASSEEQGSPQYFGPGTRLTVT.

This chain uses TRBV20-1 with TRBJ1-4; the D gene is possibly TRBD1 (5 bases). Germline-derived CDR1 and CDR2 are DFQATT and SNEGSKA (reference sequence). Trimming stripped 3 bases from V and 4 bases from J, with 15 bases between. The CDR3 totals 15 residues. The CDR3 protein is CSARVYGGNNEKLFF. The CDR3 DNA follows: TGCAGTGCTAGGGTGTACGGGGGAAATAATGAAAAACTGTTTTTT.

This clonotype was counted many times. The rearrangement uses TRBV10-1 and TRBJ2-4, with 9 bases lining up with TRBD2. Germline CDR1 and CDR2: WNHNN and SYGVQD (reference sequence). Trimming removed 4 bases from V and 2 bases from J; junction bases left unmatched: 3. The CDR3 totals 15 residues. For the CDR3, the DNA is TGCGCCAGCAGTGGGGCGGGAGGGCCCAAAAACATTCAGTACTTC. Residues: CASSGAGGPKNIQYF.

V gene TRBV12-3 or TRBV12-4 combines with J gene TRBJ1-6; no reliable D call. The V and J ends lost 6 bases and 5 bases respectively, with 14 bases between them. The CDR3 is made up of 15 amino acids. CDR3 in amino acids: CASSDRTDHNSPLHF. The DNA of the CDR3 is TGTGCCAGCAGCGATCGGACCGACCATAATTCACCCCTCCACTTT.

This clonotype has ten or more counts. This chain joins TRBV2 and TRBJ2-3, with D perhaps matching TRBD2 (6 bases). The V and J ends lost 8 bases and 4 bases respectively, with 13 bases between them. This CDR3 is built from 13 residues. Germline assignment: CDR1 SNHLY and CDR2 FYNNEI. The CDR3 here is CASLGGSPDTQYF. The DNA of the CDR3 is TGTGCCAGCCTTGGAGGGTCCCCAGATACGCAGTATTTT.

This clonotype has at least ten counts. The chain couples TRBV28 to TRBJ2-3; D possibly matches TRBD1 or TRBD2 (6 bases each). V lost 5 bases, J lost 0 bases, and 15 bases lay in between. This CDR3 spans 16 amino acids. From germline, CDR1 is MDHEN and CDR2 SYDVKM. The CDR3 DNA reads as TGTGCCAGCAGTGCCTTCGGGGGCCCTAGCACAGATACGCAGTATTTT. This gives the protein CASSAFGGPSTDTQYF. Looking up the rest from reference TRBV28 and TRBJ2-3 gives the full variable domain: DVKVTQSSRYLVKRTGEKVFLECVQDMDHENMFWYRQDPGLGLRLIYFSYDVKMKEKGDIPEGYSVSREKKERFSLILESASTNQTSMYLCASSAFGGPSTDTQYFGPGTRLTVL.

The V gene is TRBV2, the J gene TRBJ1-1, with D unresolved. V was cut by 2 bases and J by 7 bases, with 11 bases left in between. Germline loops: CDR1 SNHLY, CDR2 FYNNEI. This CDR3 is built from 13 residues. The CDR3 sequence: CASSERAQLEAFF. Here the CDR3 DNA reads TGTGCCAGCAGTGAACGGGCTCAACTTGAAGCTTTCTTT.

This clonotype was detected only a few times. This sequence joins TRBV7-6 and TRBJ1-2; 11 nucleotides align to TRBD1. The germline CDR1 and CDR2 sequences are SGHVS and FNYEAQ. V lost 3 bases to trimming and J lost 6 bases; unmatched junction nucleotides: 3. The CDR3 length is 14 residues. CDR3 sequence: CASSFGQGADGYTF. The DNA for the CDR3 is TGTGCCAGCAGCTTCGGACAGGGGGCTGATGGCTACACCTTC.

This clonotype was seen repeatedly, ten times or more. This chain joins TRBV5-1 and TRBJ2-5, with D possibly TRBD2 on 6 matching bases. Germline V lookup: CDR1 SGHRS, CDR2 YFSETQ. Trimming took 4 bases from V and 2 from J, leaving 21 bases between them. The CDR3 covers 17 residues. CDR3 residues: CASSQGPLGGGQETQYF. In DNA, the CDR3 is TGCGCCAGCAGCCAAGGGCCTCTCGGGGGTGGGCAAGAGACCCAGTACTTC. The entire variable domain, with the rest obtained from reference TRBV5-1 and TRBJ2-5, is as follows: KAGVTQTPRYLIKTRGQQVTLSCSPISGHRSVSWYQQTPGQGLQFLFEYFSETQRNKGNFPGRFSGRQFSNSRSEMNVSTLELGDSALYLCASSQGPLGGGQETQYFGPGTRLLVL.